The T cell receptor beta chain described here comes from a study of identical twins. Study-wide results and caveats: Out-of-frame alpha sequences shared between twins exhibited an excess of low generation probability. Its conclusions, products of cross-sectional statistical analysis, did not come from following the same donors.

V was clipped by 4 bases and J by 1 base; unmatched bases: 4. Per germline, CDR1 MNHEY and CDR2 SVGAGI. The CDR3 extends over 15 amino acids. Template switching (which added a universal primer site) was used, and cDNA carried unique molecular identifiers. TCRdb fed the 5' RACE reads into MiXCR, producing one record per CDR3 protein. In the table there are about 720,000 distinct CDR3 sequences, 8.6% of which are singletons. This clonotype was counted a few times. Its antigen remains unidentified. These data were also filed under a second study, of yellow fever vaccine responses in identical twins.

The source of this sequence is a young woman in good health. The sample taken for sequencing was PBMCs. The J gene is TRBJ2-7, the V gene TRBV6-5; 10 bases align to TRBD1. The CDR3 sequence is CASSFRDRGSYEQYF. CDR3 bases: TGTGCCAGCAGTTTCAGGGACAGGGGTTCCTACGAGCAGTACTTC.